This is a list of T cell receptor beta chains from one sample in a study of T-cell memory formation after mild COVID-19. TCRdb analysed the 5' RACE reads with MiXCR anew, one entry per CDR3 protein. The table includes a few hundred thousand distinct CDR3 sequences, around 25% detected once. The sample comprised PBMCs or a T cell subset sorted from them (not recorded which). Receptor source: an adult woman who had mild COVID-19 (a few samples of this study predate the infection). Cell type and time point are not known. CDR3s include the opening cysteine and the closing phenylalanine or tryptophan. The D gene is left open where the match is weak. The size of a clone is reported for some rows only, either as once, few or many, or as a class for expanded clones.

>TRBV28|TRBJ2-7|.|.
CASSFKYEQYF
TGTGCCAGCAGTTTCAAGTACGAGCAGTACTTC
>TRBV5-1|TRBJ2-3|many|.
CASSLEPSVPDTQYF
TGCGCCAGCAGCTTGGAACCCTCTGTCCCAGATACGCAGTATTTT
>TRBV7-2|TRBJ1-1|.|.
CASSLREQVQTEAFF
TGTGCCAGCAGCTTAAGGGAACAAGTACAGACTGAAGCTTTCTTT
>TRBV4-2|TRBJ1-4|.|.
CASSQDNLRAINEKLFF
TGTGCCAGCAGCCAAGACAACCTCCGGGCCATTAATGAAAAACTGTTTTTT
>TRBV24-1|TRBJ2-4|.|TRBD1
CATSSTARQGRENIQYF
TGTGCCACCAGTAGCACGGCGCGACAGGGGCGGGAAAACATTCAGTACTTC
>TRBV30|TRBJ2-1|.|.
CAWTLGLGSYNEQFF
TGTGCCTGGACTTTGGGACTCGGGTCCTACAATGAGCAGTTCTTC
>TRBV2|TRBJ2-1|few|TRBD1
CASPGQGPPNEQFF
TGTGCCAGCCCGGGACAGGGTCCCCCCAATGAGCAGTTCTTC
>TRBV25-1|TRBJ2-1|.|TRBD2
CASIPLGGGRNEQFF
TGTGCCAGCATCCCCCTAGGCGGGGGGAGGAATGAGCAGTTCTTC
>TRBV5-1|TRBJ2-2|few|TRBD1
CASSPRQGNTGELFF
TGCGCCAGCAGCCCGAGACAGGGGAACACCGGGGAGCTGTTTTTT
>TRBV20-1|TRBJ1-5|.|TRBD1
CSGGQGNQPQHF
TGCAGTGGGGGACAGGGCAATCAGCCCCAGCATTTT
>TRBV2|TRBJ1-4|.|TRBD1
CASIRGQGGEKLFF
TGTGCCAGCATTCGGGGACAGGGTGGAGAAAAACTGTTTTTT
>TRBV19|TRBJ1-5|.|TRBD1
CASSQGLDQPQHF
TGTGCCAGTTCACAGGGGTTAGATCAGCCCCAGCATTTT
>TRBV19|TRBJ2-2|.|.
CASSTYRVFSRTGELFF
TGTGCCAGTAGTACTTACAGGGTTTTCTCACGCACCGGGGAGCTGTTTTTT
>TRBV24-1|TRBJ2-2|many|.
CATSDPGRLTGELFF
TGTGCCACCAGTGACCCGGGACGACTAACCGGGGAGCTGTTTTTT
>TRBV15|TRBJ1-5|.|.
CATSSPTREGNQPQHF
TGTGCCACCAGCAGCCCGACCCGGGAGGGCAATCAGCCCCAGCATTTT
>TRBV2|TRBJ2-3|.|.
CASSGVMARPDTQYF
TGTGCCAGCAGTGGGGTTATGGCGCGGCCAGATACGCAGTATTTT
>TRBV6-1|TRBJ1-1|.|TRBD1
CASRTAPGTANTEAFF
TGTGCCAGCAGAACCGCCCCCGGGACAGCGAACACTGAAGCTTTCTTT
>TRBV18|TRBJ2-1|.|TRBD2
CASSPGTSGTNEQFF
TGTGCCAGCTCACCAGGGACTAGCGGTACTAATGAGCAGTTCTTC
>TRBV18|TRBJ2-7|.|TRBD1
CASSPRTGGLRSEQYF
TGTGCCAGCTCACCACGGACAGGGGGACTACGGAGCGAGCAGTACTTC
>TRBV2|TRBJ2-3|few|.
CASSLLQGGTDTQYF
TGTGCCAGCAGTTTACTCCAAGGGGGCACAGATACGCAGTATTTT
>TRBV6-1|TRBJ1-4|.|.
CASRNRGLRGEKLFF
TGTGCCAGCAGGAACCGGGGGCTTCGAGGTGAAAAACTGTTTTTT